This TCR beta chain stems from a study of blood T cells in healthy people across ages. A second PCR of roughly 6 to 12 cycles used a sample-barcoded 5' primer and a J-beta primer mix. TCRdb recomputed calls from the 5' RACE reads with MiXCR, one row per CDR3 protein. The sample includes about 540,000 distinct CDR3 sequences, 24% of them seen just once. This clonotype showed up just a few times. The same sample was also studied in work on T cells of mothers and their children.

The clonotype comes from a boy aged 5-17 years in good health. Material: blood.

CDR3 in DNA: TGCAGCGTGCATACCTGGACAGGTGGGGCCAACGTCCTGACTTTC. Translation gives CSVHTWTGGANVLTF. V gene TRBV29-1 combines with J gene TRBJ2-6; TRBD1 aligns across 7 bases. Germline V gene sequence: CDR1 SQVTM, CDR2 ANQGSEA. The trim removed 6 bases at V and 3 bases at J, leaving 8 bases unmatched. The CDR3 spans 15 residues. The full variable domain, its missing parts supplied by reference TRBV29-1 and TRBJ2-6, is SAVISQKPSRDICQRGTSLTIQCQVDSQVTMMFWYRQQPGQSLTLIATANQGSEATYESGFVIDKFPISRPNLTFSTLTVSNMSPEDSSIYLCSVHTWTGGANVLTFGAGSRLTVL.